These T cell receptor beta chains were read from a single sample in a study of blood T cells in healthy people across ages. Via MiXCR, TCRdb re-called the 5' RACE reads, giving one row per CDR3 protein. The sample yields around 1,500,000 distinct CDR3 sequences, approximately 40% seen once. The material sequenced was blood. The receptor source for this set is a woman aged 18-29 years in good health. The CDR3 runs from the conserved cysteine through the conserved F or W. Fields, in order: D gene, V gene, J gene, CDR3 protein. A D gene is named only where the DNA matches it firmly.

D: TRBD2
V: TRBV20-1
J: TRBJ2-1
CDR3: CSAGSGRASNEQFF

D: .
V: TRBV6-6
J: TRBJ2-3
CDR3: CASREGGPDTQYF

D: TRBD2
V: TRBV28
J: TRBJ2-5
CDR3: CASSPRTREQYF

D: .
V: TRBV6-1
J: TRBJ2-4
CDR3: CASSVFRDEIQYF

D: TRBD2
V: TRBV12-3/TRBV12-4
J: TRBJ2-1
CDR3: CASSLRAGVYNEQFF

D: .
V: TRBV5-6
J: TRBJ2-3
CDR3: CASSLVPGGRTDTQYF

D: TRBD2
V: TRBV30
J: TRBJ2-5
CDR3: CAWSPLAGQETQYF

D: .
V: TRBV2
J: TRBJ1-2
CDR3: CATTLVPNYGYTF

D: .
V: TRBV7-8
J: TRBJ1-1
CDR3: CASSHRTRSHTEAFF

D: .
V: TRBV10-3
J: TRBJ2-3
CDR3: CAISASVSTDTQYF

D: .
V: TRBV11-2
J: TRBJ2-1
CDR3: CASSLGGTSAYNEQFF

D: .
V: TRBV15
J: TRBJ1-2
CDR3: CATSNQARGAANYGYTF

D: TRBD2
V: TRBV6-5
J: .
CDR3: CASSYALAANNEQYF

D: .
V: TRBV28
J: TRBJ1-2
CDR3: CASSLSRPNYGYTF

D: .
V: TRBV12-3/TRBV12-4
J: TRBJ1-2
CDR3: CASRRMTANYGYTF

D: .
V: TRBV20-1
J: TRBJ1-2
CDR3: CSASDVKNYGYTF

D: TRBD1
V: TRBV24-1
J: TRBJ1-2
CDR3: CATSAGTGYGYTF

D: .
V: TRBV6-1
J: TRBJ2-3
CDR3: CASSGNSQTDTQYF

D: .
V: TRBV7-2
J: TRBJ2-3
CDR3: CASSLGLRGQGTDTQYF

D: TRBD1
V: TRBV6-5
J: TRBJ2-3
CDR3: CASSTRQGASTDTQYF

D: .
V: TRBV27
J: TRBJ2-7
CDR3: CASSLSGQSTYEQYF

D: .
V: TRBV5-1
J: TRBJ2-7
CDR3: CASSSALVASVEQYF

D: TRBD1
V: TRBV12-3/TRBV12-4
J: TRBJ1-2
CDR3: CASSHQDRADYGYTF

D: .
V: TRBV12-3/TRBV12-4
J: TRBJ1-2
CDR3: CASSLGQLGYTF

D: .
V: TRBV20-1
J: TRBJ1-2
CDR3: CSASSQDSANYGYTF

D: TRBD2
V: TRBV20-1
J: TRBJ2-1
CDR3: CSARVTGLAGKIYSYNEQFF

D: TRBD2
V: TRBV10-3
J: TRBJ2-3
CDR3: CAIRSGTSGRSSTDTQYF

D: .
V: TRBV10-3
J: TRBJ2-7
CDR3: CAISAGYEQYF

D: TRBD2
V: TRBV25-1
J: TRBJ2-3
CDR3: CVSLPAGGRGDTQYF

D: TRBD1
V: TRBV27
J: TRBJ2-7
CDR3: CACGQGTYEQYF

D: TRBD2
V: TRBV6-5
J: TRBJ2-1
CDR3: CASSGGTSGEGEQFF

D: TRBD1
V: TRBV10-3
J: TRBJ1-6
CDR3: CAISSGQGARVGDSPLHF

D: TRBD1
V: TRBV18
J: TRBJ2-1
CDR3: CASSPPLGTGKNEQFF

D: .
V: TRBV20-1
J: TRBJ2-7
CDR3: CSAPKGGGIYEQYF

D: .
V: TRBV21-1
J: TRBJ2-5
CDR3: CASSAGTSGPQYF

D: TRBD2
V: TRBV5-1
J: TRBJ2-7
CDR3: CASSLPYGASGGTTHSYEQYF

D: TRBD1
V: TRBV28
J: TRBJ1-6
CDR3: CASSIQGGVRSPLHF

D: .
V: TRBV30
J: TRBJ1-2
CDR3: CAWSAWTYGYTF

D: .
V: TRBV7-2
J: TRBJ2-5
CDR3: CASSFGSFRGETQYF

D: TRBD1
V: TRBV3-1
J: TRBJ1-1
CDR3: CASSQRDRSPFF

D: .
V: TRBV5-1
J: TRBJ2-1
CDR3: CASSQGSSSSYNEQFF

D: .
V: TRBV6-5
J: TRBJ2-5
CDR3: CASSYGRGAIETQYF

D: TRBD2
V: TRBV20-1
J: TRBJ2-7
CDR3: CSARHPGGTSEEQYF

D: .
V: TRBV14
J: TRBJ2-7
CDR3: CASSRQGTNSYEQYF

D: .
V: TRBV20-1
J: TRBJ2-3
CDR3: CSARDPTDTQYF

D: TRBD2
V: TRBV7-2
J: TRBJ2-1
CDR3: CASSPIGLAGASSYNEQFF

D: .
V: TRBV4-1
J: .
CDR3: CASSQPAGQRFSSYNEQYF

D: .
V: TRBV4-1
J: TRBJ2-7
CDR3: CASSPSVGAYEQYF

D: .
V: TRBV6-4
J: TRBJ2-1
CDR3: CASAGTDNEQFF

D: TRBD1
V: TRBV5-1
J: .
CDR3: CASSLARQGVYEQYF

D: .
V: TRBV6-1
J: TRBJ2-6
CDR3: CASHGLTWGSGANVLTF

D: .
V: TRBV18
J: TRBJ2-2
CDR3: CASSPLASDTGELFF

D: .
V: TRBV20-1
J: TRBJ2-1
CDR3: CSARDSSSYNEQFF

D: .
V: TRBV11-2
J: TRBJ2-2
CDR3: CASSLDGGGRLSTGELFF

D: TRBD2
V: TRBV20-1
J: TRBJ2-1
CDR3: CSARDLSGSNDEQFF